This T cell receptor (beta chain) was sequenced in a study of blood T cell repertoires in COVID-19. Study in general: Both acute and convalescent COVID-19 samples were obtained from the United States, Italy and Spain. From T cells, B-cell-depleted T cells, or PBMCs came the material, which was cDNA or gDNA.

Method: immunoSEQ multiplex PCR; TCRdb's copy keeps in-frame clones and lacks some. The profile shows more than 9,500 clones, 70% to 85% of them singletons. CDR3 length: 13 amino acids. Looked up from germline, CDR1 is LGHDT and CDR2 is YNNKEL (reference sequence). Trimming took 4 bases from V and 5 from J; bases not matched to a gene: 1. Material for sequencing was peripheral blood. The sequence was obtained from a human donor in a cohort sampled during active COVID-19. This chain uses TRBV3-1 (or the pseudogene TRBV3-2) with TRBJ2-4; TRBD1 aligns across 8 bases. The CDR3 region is CASSRTGQNIQYF. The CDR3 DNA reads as TGTGCCAGCAGCCGGACAGGGCAAAACATTCAGTACTTC.